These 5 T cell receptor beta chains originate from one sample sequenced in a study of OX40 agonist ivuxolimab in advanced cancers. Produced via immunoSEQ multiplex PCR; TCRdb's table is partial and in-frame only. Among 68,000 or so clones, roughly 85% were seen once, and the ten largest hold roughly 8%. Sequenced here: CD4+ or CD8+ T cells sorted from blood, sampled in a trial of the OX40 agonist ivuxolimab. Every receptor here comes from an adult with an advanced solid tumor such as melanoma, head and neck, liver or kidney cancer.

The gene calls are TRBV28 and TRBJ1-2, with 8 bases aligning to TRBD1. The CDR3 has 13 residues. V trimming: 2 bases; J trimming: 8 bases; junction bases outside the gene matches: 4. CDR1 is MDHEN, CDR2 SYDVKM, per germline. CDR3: CASSLGDRTGYTF. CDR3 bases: TGTGCCAGCAGTTTAGGGGACAGGACCGGCTACACCTTC.

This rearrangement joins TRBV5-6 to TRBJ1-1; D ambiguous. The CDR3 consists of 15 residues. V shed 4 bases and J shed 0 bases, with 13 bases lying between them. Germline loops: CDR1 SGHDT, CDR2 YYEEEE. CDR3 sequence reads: CASSPGRLMNTEAFF. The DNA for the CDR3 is TGTGCCAGCAGCCCGGGGAGACTCATGAACACTGAAGCTTTCTTT.

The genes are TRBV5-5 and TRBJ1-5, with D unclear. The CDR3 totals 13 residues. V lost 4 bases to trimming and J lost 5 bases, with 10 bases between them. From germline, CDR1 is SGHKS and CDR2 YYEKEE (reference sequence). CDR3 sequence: CASSGGLYQPQHF. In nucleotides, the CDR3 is TGTGCCAGCAGCGGAGGGCTGTATCAGCCCCAGCATTTT.

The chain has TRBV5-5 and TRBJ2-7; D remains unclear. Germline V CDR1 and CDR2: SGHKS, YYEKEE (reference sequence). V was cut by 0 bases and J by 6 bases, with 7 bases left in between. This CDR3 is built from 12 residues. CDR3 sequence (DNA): TGTGCCAGCAGCTTGGGCGTGTTCGAGCAGTACTTC. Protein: CASSLGVFEQYF.

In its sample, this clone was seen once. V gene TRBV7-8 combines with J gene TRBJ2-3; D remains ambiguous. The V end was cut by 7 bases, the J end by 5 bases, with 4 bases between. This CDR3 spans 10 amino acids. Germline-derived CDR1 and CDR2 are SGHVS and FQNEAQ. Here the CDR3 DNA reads TGTGCCAGCACCGGAGATACGCAGTATTTT. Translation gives CASTGDTQYF.